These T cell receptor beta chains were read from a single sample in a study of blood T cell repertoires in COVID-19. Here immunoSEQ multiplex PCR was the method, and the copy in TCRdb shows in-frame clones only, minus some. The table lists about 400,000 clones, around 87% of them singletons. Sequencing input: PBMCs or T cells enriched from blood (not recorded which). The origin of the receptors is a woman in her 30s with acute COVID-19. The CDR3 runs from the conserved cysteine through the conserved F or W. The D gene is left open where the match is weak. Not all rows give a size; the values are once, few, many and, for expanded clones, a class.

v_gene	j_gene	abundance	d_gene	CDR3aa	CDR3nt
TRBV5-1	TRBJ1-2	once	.	CASSLGDFESYGYTF	TGCGCCAGCAGCTTGGGCGACTTCGAGTCGTATGGCTACACCTTC
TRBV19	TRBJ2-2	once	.	CASSIGGGANTGELFF	TGTGCCAGTAGTATAGGTGGGGGCGCGAACACCGGGGAGCTGTTTTTT
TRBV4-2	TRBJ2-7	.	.	CASSPRSSYEQYF	TGTGCCAGCAGCCCTAGAAGCTCCTACGAGCAGTACTTC
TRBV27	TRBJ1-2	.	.	CASSPSGGESGYTF	TGTGCCAGCAGCCCCTCGGGGGGCGAGAGTGGCTACACCTTC
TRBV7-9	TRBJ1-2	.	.	CASSLELAYGYTF	TGTGCCAGCAGCTTAGAGCTCGCCTATGGCTACACCTTC
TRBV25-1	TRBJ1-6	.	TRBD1	CASSPAQGANSPLHF	TGTGCCAGCAGCCCCGCACAGGGGGCGAATTCACCCCTCCACTTT
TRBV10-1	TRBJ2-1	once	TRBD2	CASSPGLAGGNYNEQFF	TGCGCCAGCAGTCCGGGACTAGCGGGGGGCAACTACAATGAGCAGTTCTTC
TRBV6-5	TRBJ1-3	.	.	CAAGEMGRGNTIYF	TGTGCCGCCGGAGAAATGGGTCGTGGAAACACCATATATTTT
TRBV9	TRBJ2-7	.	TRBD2	CASSVGLAGTYEQYF	TGTGCCAGCAGCGTAGGGCTAGCGGGGACCTACGAGCAGTACTTC
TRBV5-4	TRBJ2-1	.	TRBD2	CASSRLAGGSNEQFF	TGTGCCAGCAGCAGACTAGCGGGGGGGTCAAATGAGCAGTTCTTC
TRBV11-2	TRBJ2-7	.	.	CASSLKQGTYEQYF	TGTGCCAGCAGCTTAAAGCAGGGAACCTACGAGCAGTACTTC
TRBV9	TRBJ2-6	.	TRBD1	CASSNRDRGTGANVLTF	TGTGCCAGCAGCAACCGGGACAGGGGGACCGGGGCCAACGTCCTGACTTTC
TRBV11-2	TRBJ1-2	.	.	CASRSNVGPGKYGYTF	TGTGCCAGCAGATCAAATGTTGGGCCAGGGAAATATGGCTACACCTTC
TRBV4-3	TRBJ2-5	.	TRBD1	CASSQETGAGETQYF	TGCGCCAGCAGCCAGGAGACAGGGGCAGGGGAGACCCAGTACTTC
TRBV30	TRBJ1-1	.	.	CAWSSRYDSVNTEAFF	TGTGCCTGGAGTAGTCGGTATGACTCTGTGAACACTGAAGCTTTCTTT
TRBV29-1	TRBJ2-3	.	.	CSVAGVNTDTQYF	TGCAGCGTTGCGGGGGTTAACACAGATACGCAGTATTTT
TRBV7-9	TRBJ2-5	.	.	CASSEQGTETQYF	TGTGCCAGCAGCGAGCAGGGGACAGAGACCCAGTACTTC
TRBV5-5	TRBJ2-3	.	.	CASSYTSDTQYF	TGTGCCAGCAGCTACACCTCAGATACGCAGTATTTT
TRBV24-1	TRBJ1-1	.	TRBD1	CATSDPDRGTEAFF	TGTGCCACCAGTGACCCGGACAGGGGCACTGAAGCTTTCTTT
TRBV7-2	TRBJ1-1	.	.	CASSQGGGYTEAFF	TGTGCCAGCAGCCAAGGAGGAGGATACACTGAAGCTTTCTTT
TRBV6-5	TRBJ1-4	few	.	CASERGGEKLFF	TGTGCCAGCGAAAGGGGGGGTGAAAAACTGTTTTTT
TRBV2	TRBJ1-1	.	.	CASSKEAMNTEAFF	TGTGCCAGCAGTAAGGAGGCCATGAACACTGAAGCTTTCTTT
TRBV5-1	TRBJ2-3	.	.	CASSLFVADTQYF	TGCGCCAGCAGCTTGTTTGTCGCGGATACGCAGTATTTT
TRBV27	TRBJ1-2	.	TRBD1	CASRRTGHGYTF	TGTGCCAGCCGACGGACAGGTCATGGCTACACCTTC
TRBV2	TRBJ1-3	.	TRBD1	CASGTQGIGNTIYF	TGTGCCAGCGGAACACAGGGGATTGGAAACACCATATATTTT